These 17 T cell receptor beta chains were sequenced from one sample in a study of cytomegalovirus exposure and HLA in healthy donors. Primers for the PCR totalled 60 Vbeta and 13 Jbeta. Only in-frame clones appear in the TCRdb table, and some are missing; sequencing was by immunoSEQ multiplex PCR. The sample has roughly 120,000 clones. Sequenced material: PBMCs. The source is a man aged 18 to 30 in good health and CMV-seronegative.

This chain links TRBV13 with TRBJ2-5; 8 nucleotides line up with TRBD2. The CDR3 consists of 14 residues. Germline lookup yields CDR1 PRHDT and CDR2 FYEKMQ (reference sequence). Losses at the gene ends were 2 bases for V and 4 bases for J; bases not matched to a gene: 3. The CDR3 bases are TGTGCCAGCAGCTTATTCGCGGGAGGAGAGACCCAGTACTTC. This sequence encodes CASSLFAGGETQYF.

The chain links TRBV11-3 to TRBJ2-7, with TRBD1 matching 7 bases. This CDR3 spans 13 amino acids. J gave up 3 bases and V 5 bases, and 4 bases lay outside the gene matches. Germline V gene data show CDR1 as SGHNT and CDR2 as YENEEA. The CDR3 DNA reads as TGTGCCAGCAGCCTGGGACAGCACTACGAGCAGTACTTC. It translates to CASSLGQHYEQYF.

The chain uses TRBV18 and TRBJ2-1; 7 nucleotides line up with TRBD1. Germline V gives CDR1 KGHSH, CDR2 LQKENI. The CDR3 contains 16 residues. J lost 5 bases, V lost 1 base, and 8 bases had no gene match. The CDR3 sequence is CASSPQGAGSNNEQFF. The CDR3 bases are TGTGCCAGCTCACCACAGGGGGCTGGGTCTAACAATGAGCAGTTCTTC.

This chain uses TRBV15 with TRBJ1-2; TRBD1 matches at 7 bases. V lost 0 bases and J lost 7; bases outside the gene matches: 8. Germline loops: CDR1 LNHNV, CDR2 YYDKDF (reference sequence). The CDR3 is made up of 15 amino acids. This CDR3 reads CATSRDEGQNVGYTF. CDR3 DNA sequence: TGTGCCACCAGCAGAGATGAGGGACAGAATGTTGGCTACACCTTC.

This chain uses TRBV5-4 with TRBJ2-6; the match to TRBD1 covers 7 bases. The CDR3 length is 20 residues. The V segment lost 4 bases and the J segment 0 bases; nucleotides outside the gene matches: 16. Germline CDR1 and CDR2: SGHNT and YYREEE (reference sequence). The DNA of the CDR3 is TGTGCCAGCAGCGGAACACAGGGGCCCCTCTCTGCCTCTGGGGCCAACGTCCTGACTTTC. It encodes CASSGTQGPLSASGANVLTF.

The CDR3 loop is CASSSGNAGNTIYF. CDR3 nucleotide sequence: TGCGCCAGCAGCTCAGGGAATGCTGGAAACACCATATATTTT. The genes are TRBV5-1 and TRBJ1-3, with D perhaps matching TRBD1 (5 bases). This CDR3 has 14 residues. Trimming cost V 3 bases and J 2 bases, with 9 bases left between them. CDR1 is SGHRS, CDR2 YFSETQ, per germline.

The V call is TRBV5-1, the J call TRBJ2-5; 9 nucleotides line up with TRBD2. CDR1 is SGHRS, CDR2 YFSETQ, per germline. V shed 0 bases and J 5 bases; nucleotides not matched to a gene: 8. The CDR3 loop spans 16 amino acids. The CDR3 region has the DNA TGCGCCAGCAGCTTGGGGACTAGCGTAGGGAGTGAGACCCAGTACTTC. Its translation is CASSLGTSVGSETQYF.

The rearrangement links TRBV9 to TRBJ2-7; a possible D gene is TRBD2 (7 bases). The CDR3 extends over 13 amino acids. V was clipped by 4 bases and J by 5 bases, with 13 bases between them. Germline V gene sequence: CDR1 SGDLS, CDR2 YYNGEE. DNA for the CDR3: TGTGCCAGCAGCAACAGAGGGGGGGACGAGCAGTACTTC. Protein: CASSNRGGDEQYF.

The genes are TRBV4-1 and TRBJ1-2, with no clear D. The CDR3 extends over 13 amino acids. Germline lookup yields CDR1 MGHRA and CDR2 YSYEKL. V gave up 1 base and J gave up 2 bases, with 5 bases separating them. The chain's CDR3 is CASSQGRNYGYTF. CDR3 sequence (DNA): TGCGCCAGCAGCCAAGGCAGGAACTATGGCTACACCTTC.

The chain is built from TRBV9 and TRBJ2-5, with 16 positions matching TRBD2. The CDR3 has 20 amino acids. The V and J ends lost 3 bases and 4 bases, in that order; junction bases with no gene match: 15. Germline values: CDR1 SGDLS, CDR2 YYNGEE. CDR3 bases: TGTGCCAGCAGCGCACCATTAGGGACTAGCGGGGGGGCATATGGAGAGACCCAGTACTTC. Residues: CASSAPLGTSGGAYGETQYF.

The chain employs TRBV7-2 and TRBJ2-1; tentative D call: TRBD2 (5 bases). Per germline, CDR1 SGHTA and CDR2 FQGNSA. Deletions cut 5 bases from V and 5 bases from J, with 13 bases between. The CDR3 is 14 residues long. The CDR3: CASSLGGWDNEQFF. The DNA of the CDR3 is TGTGCCAGCAGCCTCGGAGGTTGGGACAATGAGCAGTTCTTC.

This chain connects TRBV5-6 to TRBJ1-4, with 7 positions matching TRBD1. The CDR3 length is 14 residues. Unmatched junction bases numbered 2, after V lost 2 bases and J lost 4 bases. Germline CDR1 and CDR2: SGHDT and YYEEEE. CDR3: CASSFRGSNEKLFF. The CDR3 coding sequence is TGTGCCAGCAGCTTCAGGGGGAGTAATGAAAAACTGTTTTTT.

The chain uses TRBV18 and TRBJ2-1, with TRBD2 matching over 9 bases. With 1 base clipped from V and 3 bases from J, the junction kept 4 bases outside the gene matches. Looked up from germline, CDR1 is KGHSH and CDR2 is LQKENI. This CDR3 spans 16 amino acids. The DNA of the CDR3 is TGTGCCAGCTCACCACTCGCGGGAGGGCTCTACAATGAGCAGTTCTTC. This codes for CASSPLAGGLYNEQFF.

The CDR3 coding sequence is TGTGCCAGCAGCCGGACAGGGAGTGGGACAGATACGCAGTATTTT. Its translation: CASSRTGSGTDTQYF. This chain uses TRBV7-9 with TRBJ2-3; 8 bases align to TRBD1. CDR1 is SEHNR and CDR2 is FQNEAQ in the germline V gene (reference sequence). This CDR3 has 15 amino acids. V was clipped by 5 bases and J by 3 bases; unmatched bases: 7.

The V gene is TRBV5-1, the J gene TRBJ2-5, with 9 bases aligning to TRBD1. After removal of 0 bases from V and 7 bases from J, the junction contained 10 bases not matched to a gene. This CDR3 has 16 residues. The V gene's germline CDR1 is SGHRS and CDR2 YFSETQ. CDR3 amino acids: CASSLEGQGVLGTQYF. In nucleotides, the CDR3 is TGCGCCAGCAGCTTGGAGGGACAGGGAGTGTTGGGGACCCAGTACTTC.

This chain joins TRBV29-1 and TRBJ2-7; TRBD2 is a possible D gene (6 bases). Trimming removed 6 bases at V and 7 bases at J, with 16 bases between. CDR1 is SQVTM and CDR2 is ANQGSEA in the germline V gene. CDR3 length: 12 residues. The CDR3 nucleotides are TGCAGCGTGATCGGGACTCCCGAGGAGCAGTACTTC. Translation: CSVIGTPEEQYF.

The CDR3, as DNA: TGTGCCAGTACTTTTGGCGGTCGTGGGCCCCAGCATTTT. Translation gives CASTFGGRGPQHF. The rearrangement uses TRBV19 and TRBJ1-5; D is undetermined. CDR3 size: 13 residues. Germline V gene lookup returns CDR1 LNHDA and CDR2 SQIVND (reference sequence). V lost 7 bases and J 9 bases, leaving 16 bases between the germline ends.